Each of the 28 T cell receptor beta chains below was sequenced from the same sample in a study of tumor and adjacent non-tumor tissue in lung cancer. No cell sorting was done before RNA was extracted from the tissue. A modified ARM-PCR protocol with three rounds of nested PCR amplified TCRbeta. TCRdb called the multiplex PCR reads again in MiXCR, with one record for every CDR3 protein. This table has more than 85,000 distinct CDR3 sequences, roughly 75% appearing once. The sample comprised lung tumor tissue. The receptors originated from a woman aged 60 to 75 with non-small cell lung cancer.

On this clonotype: Here the CDR3 omits its conserved ending phenylalanine or tryptophan, so a read error is the likely source. The V and J genes are TRBV11-3 and TRBJ2-7; D call uncertain. Germline V gene data show CDR1 as SGHNT and CDR2 as YENEEA. The CDR3 totals 14 residues. V gave up 0 bases and J gave up 3 bases, with 9 bases separating them. The CDR3 reads CASSLDTRSYEQYL. CDR3 coding DNA: TGTGCCAGCAGCTTAGATACGCGAAGCTACGAGCAGTACCTC.

CDR3 sequence reads: CASSRGNDRVTFF. CDR3 bases: TGTGCCAGTAGCCGAGGAAATGACAGGGTAACTTTCTTT. The rearrangement joins TRBV11-3 to TRBJ1-1; 7 bases are a match to TRBD1. The CDR3 is 13 residues long. Germline CDR1 is SGHNT and CDR2 is YENEEA. Trimming removed 9 bases from V and 12 bases from J; junction bases left unmatched: 16.

As to this clonotype: The junction departs from germline at one end; a sequencing error may be responsible. J is TRBJ2-5 and V is TRBV5-6, with D tentatively TRBD1 (5 bases). In germline, CDR1 is SGHDT, CDR2 YYEEEE. The CDR3 contains 13 residues. The CDR3 DNA is TGTACCAGCAGCTTGAGGACAAGAGAGACCCAGTACTTC. Translation: CTSSLRTRETQYF.

In its sample, this clonotype was seen once. The chain couples TRBV6-5 to TRBJ2-5; the D gene is possibly TRBD1 (5 bases). The CDR3 length is 14 residues. Germline CDR1 and CDR2: MNHEY and SVGAGI. Trimming shortened V by 5 bases and J by 3 bases, and 13 bases separated the two germline ends. Written as DNA, the CDR3 is TGTGCCAGCAGTAGCCAGGGTGAGGAAGAGACCCAGTACTTC. Its protein product is CASSSQGEEETQYF.

As for this clonotype: At one of its ends the junction is not consistent with the germline gene, which may arise from a read error. The J gene is TRBJ2-1, the V gene TRBV24-1, with a tentative D call TRBD1 (5 bases). The CDR3 covers 17 residues. CDR1 KGHDR and CDR2 SFDVKD come from the germline V gene. As DNA, the CDR3 is TGTGCCACCAGTGACCGGGCAGACAGTTCCACCCGCAATGAGCAGTTATTC. Protein product: CATSDRADSSTRNEQLF.

As for this clonotype: A much larger clone lies one base from this, so it may be a read error. This rearrangement joins TRBV6-5 to TRBJ1-1; 7 bases align to TRBD1. V lost 0 bases and J lost 1; bases outside the gene matches: 2. Germline V lookup: CDR1 MNHEY, CDR2 SVGAGI. The CDR3 loop spans 15 amino acids. The CDR3, as DNA: TGTGCCAGCAGTTACTCCAGGACAGGGAACACTGAAGCTTTCTTT. The encoded protein is CASSYSRTGNTEAFF.

This chain joins TRBV20-1 and TRBJ1-4, with 8 bases lining up with TRBD1. Germline CDR1 and CDR2: DFQATT and SNEGSKA (reference sequence). The length of the CDR3 is 14 residues. The chain's CDR3 is CIAETGGQDEKLFF. The DNA of the CDR3 is TGCATTGCCGAAACAGGGGGTCAGGATGAAAAACTGTTTTTT.

Comment on this clonotype: A much larger clone differs by one base, so this may be a read error. V is TRBV5-1 and J is TRBJ2-1, with D possibly TRBD1 on 5 matching bases. This CDR3 contains 14 residues. CDR1 and CDR2 (germline): SGHRS, YFSETQ. The CDR3 DNA sequence: TGCGCCAGCAGTGATGGGATCTGGGGCAATGAGCCGTTCTTC. Its translation: CASSDGIWGNEPFF. The variable domain in full, completed from reference TRBV5-1 and TRBJ2-1, reads KAGVTQTPRYLIKTRGQQVTLSCSPISGHRSVSWYQQTPGQGLQFLFEYFSETQRNKGNFPGRFSGRQFSNSRSEMNVSTLELGDSALYLCASSDGIWGNEPFFGPGTRLTVL.

In regard to this clonotype: A much larger clone lies a single base off, so this may be a read error. The chain uses TRBV29-1 and TRBJ1-2; D unclear. This CDR3 has 13 residues. Germline CDR1 and CDR2: SQVTM and ANQGSEA. The CDR3 bases are TGCAGCGTTGTCAGTACTGGGAACTATGACTACACCTTC. The encoded protein is CSVVSTGNYDYTF. Full variable domain (rest looked up from reference TRBV29-1 and TRBJ1-2): SAVISQKPSRDICQRGTSLTIQCQVDSQVTMMFWYRQQPGQSLTLIATANQGSEATYESGFVIDKFPISRPNLTFSTLTVSNMSPEDSSIYLCSVVSTGNYDYTFGSGTRLTVV.

About this clonotype: Its ends do not fully match the called genes, so a read error is possible. V is TRBV12-3 or TRBV12-4 and J is TRBJ1-1; TRBD1 aligns across 7 bases. CDR3 size: 15 residues. The CDR3 sequence: CASSFRGSHTGETIF. The CDR3 DNA is TGTGCCAGCAGTTTTCGCGGATCCCATACAGGGGAAACTATCTTT.

This clonotype showed up just once. The CDR3 does not end in the conserved phenylalanine or tryptophan, so this is likely a read error. CDR3 bases: TGTGCTAGCAGTTCGGACCTAGGGGCGCAGTATTCT. It encodes CASSSDLGAQYS. V usage is TRBV12-3 or TRBV12-4 and J usage is TRBJ2-3, with D perhaps matching TRBD1 (5 bases). The CDR3 spans 12 residues.

Concerning this clonotype itself: The conserved final phenylalanine or tryptophan is absent from the CDR3, which likely points to a read error. It is unclear where the CDR3 begins or ends on the DNA, so no DNA is shown, and the CDR3 is as TCRdb lists it. V and J are TRBV20-1 and TRBJ1-2; no DNA check was done on the table's D call, TRBD1. Per the germline V gene, CDR1 is DFQATT and CDR2 is SNEGSKA (reference sequence). With termini counted, the CDR3 has 16 amino acids. This CDR3 reads CSARKQGGEFNYGSTL.

As concerns this clonotype: A clone one base away is much larger, so this may be a read error. This rearrangement joins TRBV6-1 to TRBJ1-2, with 9 bases lining up with TRBD1. The CDR3 contains 13 residues. Looked up from germline, CDR1 is MNHNS and CDR2 is SASEGT. CDR3 DNA sequence: TGTGCCTGCAGAGGACAGGGGAACTATGGCTACACCTTC. Amino acids: CACRGQGNYGYTF.

The count of this clonotype is one. Sequence at one end of the junction differs from germline and may be a read error. The V call is TRBV29-1, the J call TRBJ1-1; TRBD1 agrees at 7 bases. The CDR3 sequence is 14 residues long. Germline CDR1 reads SQVTM; CDR2 reads ANQGSEA. CDR3 in amino acids: CSVGPDVTGFEAFF. Written as DNA, the CDR3 is TGTAGCGTTGGTCCCGATGTGACAGGGTTCGAAGCTTTCTTT.

This rearrangement joins TRBV6-2 or TRBV6-3 to TRBJ2-7, with 10 bases lining up with TRBD2. The germline CDR1 and CDR2 sequences are MNHEY and SVGEGT. V trimming: 2 bases; J trimming: 0 bases; junction bases outside the gene matches: 13. The CDR3 loop spans 19 amino acids. CDR3 in DNA: TGTGCCAGCAGTTACATTCGTATAGCGGGAGGCTTTCTCTCCTACGAGCAGTACTTC. Encoded protein: CASSYIRIAGGFLSYEQYF.

The rearrangement links TRBV11-2 to TRBJ1-2; D gene unclear. Trimming left V 7 bases short and J 3 bases short, with 12 bases between. Germline CDR1 SGHAT, CDR2 FQNNGV. The CDR3 has 13 amino acids. The CDR3 region has the DNA TGTGCCAGCACCCTAACTGGGGACTATGGCTACACCTTC. Its protein product is CASTLTGDYGYTF.

This clonotype has a single count. This may arise from a read error, as a much more abundant clone is one base away. The chain combines TRBV5-6 with TRBJ2-1; 9 nucleotides agree with TRBD1. CDR1 SGHDT and CDR2 YYEEEE come from the germline V gene. The CDR3 is 15 amino acids. CDR3 sequence reads: CASSLTGGAYNGQFF. The DNA of the CDR3 is TGTGCCAGCAGCTTGACAGGGGGCGCGTACAATGGGCAGTTCTTC.

This clonotype was observed at least ten times. The gene calls are TRBV6-1 and TRBJ2-3, with D tentatively TRBD2 (5 bases). This CDR3 contains 17 residues. V was clipped by 1 base and J by 4 bases, with 18 bases between them. Germline loops: CDR1 MNHNS, CDR2 SASEGT. DNA for the CDR3: TGTGCCAGCAGTGAAGGAGTGAGGGTCACGTCCCCAGATACGCAGTATTTT. This sequence encodes CASSEGVRVTSPDTQYF.

To note about this clonotype: A much larger clone differs by one base, so this may be a read error. The rearrangement uses TRBV20-1 and TRBJ1-5; a weak D match, TRBD1 (5 bases). The CDR3 runs 15 residues. Germline CDR1 and CDR2: DFQATT and SNEGSKA (reference sequence). The CDR3 DNA reads as TGCAATGCTAGTGGGCTGGAGGGGATGAATCAGCCCCAGCATTTT. It translates to CNASGLEGMNQPQHF.

This clonotype was found many times. Written as DNA, the CDR3 is TGCGCCAGCAGCCAAGCCAGGGGAGAGGGCTTATATGGCTACACCTTC. This sequence encodes CASSQARGEGLYGYTF. The rearrangement links TRBV4-1 to TRBJ1-2; D is perhaps TRBD1 (6 bases). This CDR3 is built from 16 residues. The V end was cut by 1 base, the J end by 5 bases, with 17 bases between. Germline-derived CDR1 and CDR2 are MGHRA and YSYEKL.

In its sample, this clonotype was seen many times. The genes are TRBV20-1 and TRBJ1-1, with no clear D. There are 12 residues in the CDR3. The germline V gene encodes CDR1 DFQATT and CDR2 SNEGSKA (reference sequence). Trimming pared 1 base from V and 1 base from J, leaving 4 bases between. The CDR3 region has the DNA TGCAGTGCTAGAGGGCAGAACACTGAAGCTTTCTTT. This sequence encodes CSARGQNTEAFF.

Concerning this clonotype: The missing conserved phenylalanine or tryptophan at the end of this CDR3 makes a read error likely. The rearrangement links TRBV20-1 to TRBJ1-2; no definite D call. V was cut by 6 bases and J by 4 bases, with 15 bases left in between. Germline loops: CDR1 DFQATT, CDR2 SNEGSKA (reference sequence). This CDR3 is 13 amino acids long. The CDR3 DNA is TGCAGTGCCGAGAAGGGAGACTCCTATGGCTACACCTTA. Protein product: CSAEKGDSYGYTL.

The genes are TRBV6-6 and TRBJ2-1, with TRBD2 matching over 9 bases. V shed 2 bases and J 7 bases; nucleotides not matched to a gene: 9. Germline V CDR1 and CDR2: MNHNY, SVGAGI (reference sequence). CDR3 size: 16 residues. In DNA, the CDR3 is TGTGCCAGCAGTTACGATGGCGGGGGGGCCAGGAATGAGCAGTTCTTC. Protein: CASSYDGGGARNEQFF.

V is TRBV7-8 and J is TRBJ1-4; unclear D gene. V lost 2 bases and J lost 5, with 12 bases in between. Germline lookup yields CDR1 SGHVS and CDR2 FQNEAQ. The CDR3 spans 15 residues. The CDR3 nucleotides are TGTGCCAGCAGCTTACTCGGCCAGCTAAATGAAAAACTGTTTTTT. Its protein product is CASSLLGQLNEKLFF.

Concerning this clonotype itself: The conserved final phenylalanine or tryptophan is absent from the CDR3, which likely points to a read error. This sequence joins TRBV11-1 and TRBJ2-3; TRBD2 matches 9 bases. Germline CDR1 SGHAT, CDR2 FQDESV (reference sequence). This CDR3 is 15 amino acids long. In DNA form, the CDR3 reads TGTGCCAGTAGCTTAGAGGGACTAGCCACAGATACGCAGTATTCT. Translation: CASSLEGLATDTQYS.

Turning to this clonotype: At one end, the junction sequence differs from germline, possibly due to a read error. The chain carries TRBV20-1 and TRBJ2-2; D may be TRBD2 (7 bases). Germline-derived CDR1 and CDR2 are DFQATT and SNEGSKA (reference sequence). This CDR3 has 13 residues. The DNA of the CDR3 is TGCAGCGGAGGGGGGAGGGACACCGGGGAACTGTTTTTT. Its translation: CSGGGRDTGELFF.

About this clonotype: The germline gene is not matched at one end of the junction; a read error may be the cause. The chain uses TRBV5-5 and TRBJ1-2; D gene ambiguous. The CDR3 runs 15 residues. Looked up from germline, CDR1 is SGHKS and CDR2 is YYEKEE (reference sequence). The CDR3 spells CASCLTSDARDDYTF. The DNA for the CDR3 is TGTGCCAGCTGCTTGACCTCCGACGCGCGGGATGACTACACCTTC.

In regard to this clonotype: Just one base apart from a much larger clone, this may be a read error. V gene TRBV12-3 or TRBV12-4 combines with J gene TRBJ1-5; a weak D match, TRBD1 (5 bases). Trimming stripped 6 bases from V and 3 bases from J, with 21 bases between. This CDR3 contains 17 residues. The CDR3 here is CASSRRRGRGNNQPQHF. The CDR3 nucleotides are TGTGCCAGCAGCCGTCGGAGGGGACGGGGCAACAATCAGCCCCAGCATTTT.